This T cell receptor (beta chain) derives from a study of blood T cell repertoires in COVID-19. Study in general: Collection of acute and convalescent COVID-19 samples took place in the United States, Italy and Spain.

Some clones are missing from TCRdb's copy, which holds only in-frame ones; the method was immunoSEQ multiplex PCR. The sample consists of tens of thousands of clones, approximately 91% of them appearing once. V was trimmed by 2 bases and J by 4 bases, leaving 17 bases between them. This CDR3 region has 16 residues. Germline lookup yields CDR1 MNHNY and CDR2 SVGAGI (reference sequence). This clonotype was obtained from a woman in her 50s with active or convalescent COVID-19. The rearrangement uses TRBV6-6 and TRBJ1-2, with TRBD1 as a possible D gene (6 bases). Sequencing was carried out using peripheral blood. CDR3 nucleotide sequence: TGTGCCAGCAGTTACGGCAGGGGTGTTAGGGGCTATGGCTACACCTTC. Translation: CASSYGRGVRGYGYTF.